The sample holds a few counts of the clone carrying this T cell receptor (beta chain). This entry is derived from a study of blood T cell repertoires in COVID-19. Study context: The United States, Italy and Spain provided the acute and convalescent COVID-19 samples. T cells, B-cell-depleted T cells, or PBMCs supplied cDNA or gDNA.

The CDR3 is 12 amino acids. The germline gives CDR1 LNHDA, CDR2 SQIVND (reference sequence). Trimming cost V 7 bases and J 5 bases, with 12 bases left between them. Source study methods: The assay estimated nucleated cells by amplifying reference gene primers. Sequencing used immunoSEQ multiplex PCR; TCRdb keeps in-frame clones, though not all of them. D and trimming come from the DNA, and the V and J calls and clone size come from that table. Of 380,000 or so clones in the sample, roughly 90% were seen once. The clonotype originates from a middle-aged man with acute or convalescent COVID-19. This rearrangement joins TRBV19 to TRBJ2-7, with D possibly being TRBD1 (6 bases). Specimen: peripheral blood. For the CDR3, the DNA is TGTGCCAGTACAGACAGGTGGAACGAGCAGTACTTC. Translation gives CASTDRWNEQYF.